This entry lists 2 T cell receptor beta chains sequenced from one sample in a study of blood T cell repertoires in COVID-19. Method: immunoSEQ multiplex PCR; TCRdb's copy keeps in-frame clones and lacks some. Here the sample spans around 360,000 clones, 87% being singletons. The sample consisted of peripheral blood. The origin of the receptors is a woman aged 25 to 39 with COVID-19, enrolled during active disease.

CDR3 in amino acids: CASSFNEQGLGGYTF. In DNA, the CDR3 is TGCGCCAGCAGCTTTAATGAACAGGGGCTGGGTGGCTACACCTTC. This chain links TRBV5-1 with TRBJ1-2; 7 bases line up with TRBD1. V was clipped by 2 bases and J by 7 bases; unmatched bases: 11. This CDR3 contains 15 residues. Germline values: CDR1 SGHRS, CDR2 YFSETQ.

The rearrangement uses TRBV18 and TRBJ2-1; 9 bases map to TRBD2. CDR3 size: 16 residues. Looked up from germline, CDR1 is KGHSH and CDR2 is LQKENI. V gave up 7 bases and J gave up 5 bases; unmatched junction bases: 12. The CDR3 sequence: CASLTAGLAANNEQFF. The CDR3 nucleotides read TGTGCCAGCTTAACCGCGGGACTAGCTGCCAACAATGAGCAGTTCTTC. The full variable domain, with the rest looked up from reference TRBV18 and TRBJ2-1, is NAGVMQNPRHLVRRRGQEARLRCSPMKGHSHVYWYRQLPEEGLKFMVYLQKENIIDESGMPKERFSAEFPKEGPSILRIQQVVRGDSAAYFCASLTAGLAANNEQFFGPGTRLTVL.